These T cell receptor beta chains were read from a single sample in a study of PD-1 blockade in classical Hodgkin lymphoma. TCRdb's copy holds only in-frame clones and misses some; the assay was immunoSEQ multiplex PCR. The sample has around 25,000 clones, 65% to 85% seen once. Here the sequenced sample was CD4+ T cells from blood, taken at baseline. Receptor source: a human donor with classical Hodgkin lymphoma. The CDR3 runs from the conserved cysteine through the conserved F or W. A D gene is named only where the DNA matches it firmly.

d_call j_call v_call cdr3_aa
TRBD1 TRBJ2-3 TRBV7-9 CASSLRTGGLDTQYF
. TRBJ2-5 TRBV7-6 CASSPTVPSGTQYF
TRBD1 TRBJ1-2 TRBV28 CASVTDRDGYTF
. TRBJ2-5 TRBV7-2 CASSGGQSQETQYF
. TRBJ2-5 TRBV7-3 CASSFSSGETQYF
. TRBJ1-5 TRBV27 CASSLKNQPQHF
TRBD1 TRBJ1-5 TRBV6-5 CASRRQGLSNQPQHF
. TRBJ1-4 TRBV4-2 CASSQGSTATNEKLFF
. TRBJ1-2 TRBV10-3 CAISEFEGERGYTF
TRBD2 TRBJ2-5 TRBV10-3 CAISEPPGLAGGETQYF
. TRBJ1-3 TRBV6-6 CASSSDTLSGNTIYF
. TRBJ2-1 TRBV18 CASSPQGGVYNEQFF
. TRBJ1-6 TRBV5-1 CASSLENSPLHF
TRBD1 TRBJ2-1 TRBV2 CASRGDRVGYNEQFF
TRBD2 TRBJ2-1 TRBV11-2 CASSPRLAKIYNEQFF
. TRBJ1-4 TRBV19 CASMGLLGDEKLFF
. TRBJ2-2 TRBV11-2 CASRGTGGTGELFF
. TRBJ1-1 TRBV18 CASSPKMLQLNGEAFF
. TRBJ1-2 TRBV10-3 CAISEWVEAGGYTF
. TRBJ2-1 TRBV12-5 CASGFGLPGNEQFF
. TRBJ1-1 TRBV28 CASSTAGNTEAFF
. TRBJ2-1 TRBV5-4 CASSPGGLVTFHEQFF
. TRBJ1-1 TRBV18 CASSPLTVMGNTEAFF
TRBD2 TRBJ2-2 TRBV2 CASIKRRLAGSETSGGELFF
. TRBJ1-2 TRBV19 CASTSDGTYEDYTF
. TRBJ1-2 TRBV27 CASSLLATAGGYTF
TRBD1 TRBJ2-2 TRBV5-4 CASSNDRGWNTGELFF
TRBD1 TRBJ2-5 TRBV5-1 CASSPTGGLETQYF
. TRBJ1-1 TRBV5-1 CASSFDGNTEAFF
. TRBJ2-5 TRBV4-2 CASSQDTMETQYF
TRBD1 TRBJ1-5 TRBV19 CASSMVRGYQPQHF
TRBD1 TRBJ2-5 TRBV9 CASSVGQGYQGETQYF
TRBD2 TRBJ2-3 TRBV2 CASSTSGGFTDTQYF
. TRBJ2-1 TRBV9 CASKQDTGPYNEQFF
. TRBJ1-1 TRBV25-1 CASSEWEDNEAFF
. TRBJ2-1 TRBV27 CASSLGQVSLVEQFF
. TRBJ2-3 TRBV7-2 CASSFQGLGDTQYF
. TRBJ1-2 TRBV16 CASSQYVTDRSANYGYTF
TRBD1 TRBJ1-2 TRBV10-3 CATHGTAGDGYTF
TRBD1 TRBJ1-5 TRBV18 CASSPGTGNQPQHF
TRBD1 TRBJ1-2 TRBV27 CASSSDRGYGYTF
TRBD2 TRBJ2-3 TRBV11-3 CASSLDTRLALTDTQYF
TRBD1 TRBJ1-2 TRBV19 CASSVQGIGGYTF
. TRBJ2-7 TRBV5-6 CASSTQQGSYEQYF
. TRBJ2-2 TRBV4-2 CASSLQVQGTGELFF
. TRBJ1-1 TRBV7-9 CASSLEANTEAFF
. TRBJ1-1 TRBV19 CASSTRDYNTEAFF
. TRBJ2-5 TRBV5-1 CASRRDWARQETQYF
. TRBJ1-2 TRBV11-2 CASSLVDKYYGYTF
TRBD2 TRBJ2-2 TRBV5-1 CASSLELAGATNTGELFF
. TRBJ2-3 TRBV28 CASSLTGVGTDTQYF
. TRBJ1-2 TRBV5-1 CASSLGTEPMSYTF
. TRBJ1-1 TRBV2 CASSEGEGRTEAFF
. TRBJ2-6 TRBV9 CASSGNLGHPGANVLTF
. TRBJ2-5 TRBV6-1 CASSESQETQYF
. TRBJ2-1 TRBV19 CASMGTEFGRWFF
TRBD2 TRBJ2-1 TRBV7-2 CASSASGGQYNEQFF
. TRBJ1-6 TRBV30 CAWNREAGESPLHF
TRBD1 TRBJ1-3 TRBV2 CASSGFQTGSGNTIYF
. TRBJ1-1 TRBV6-5 CASRYRPMTEAFF